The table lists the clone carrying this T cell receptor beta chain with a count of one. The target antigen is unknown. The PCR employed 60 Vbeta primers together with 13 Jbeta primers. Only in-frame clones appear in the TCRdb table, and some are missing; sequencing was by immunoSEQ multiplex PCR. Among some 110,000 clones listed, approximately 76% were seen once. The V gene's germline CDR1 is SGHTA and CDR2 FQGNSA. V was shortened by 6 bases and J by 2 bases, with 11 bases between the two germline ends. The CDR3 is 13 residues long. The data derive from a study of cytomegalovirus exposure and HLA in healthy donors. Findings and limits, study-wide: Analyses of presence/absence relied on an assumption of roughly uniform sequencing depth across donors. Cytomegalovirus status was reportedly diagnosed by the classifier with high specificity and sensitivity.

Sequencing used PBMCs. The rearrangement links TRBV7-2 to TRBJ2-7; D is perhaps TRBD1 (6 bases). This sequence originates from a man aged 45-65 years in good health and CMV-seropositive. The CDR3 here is CASSHGQTYEQYF. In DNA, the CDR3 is TGTGCCAGCAGTCATGGACAGACCTACGAGCAGTACTTC.